This T cell receptor (beta chain) was documented in a study of T cell changes during pregnancy in multiple sclerosis. V lost 4 bases and J lost 7, with 8 bases in between. From germline, CDR1 is GTSNPN and CDR2 SVGIG (reference sequence). The CDR3 consists of 11 residues. Using immunoSEQ multiplex PCR, the repertoire was profiled, and TCRdb retains in-frame clones only, with some absent. The table shows 50,000 to 65,000 clones, with nearly 90% occurring only once. Source: peripheral blood, taken in the first trimester of pregnancy. The sequence came from a female donor with multiple sclerosis, enrolled in a pregnancy study. The V and J genes are TRBV30 and TRBJ2-1; weak D call: TRBD1 (5 bases). CDR3 sequence (DNA): TGTGCCTGGACCAAGGGGAATGAGCAGTTCTTC. The encoded protein is CAWTKGNEQFF.